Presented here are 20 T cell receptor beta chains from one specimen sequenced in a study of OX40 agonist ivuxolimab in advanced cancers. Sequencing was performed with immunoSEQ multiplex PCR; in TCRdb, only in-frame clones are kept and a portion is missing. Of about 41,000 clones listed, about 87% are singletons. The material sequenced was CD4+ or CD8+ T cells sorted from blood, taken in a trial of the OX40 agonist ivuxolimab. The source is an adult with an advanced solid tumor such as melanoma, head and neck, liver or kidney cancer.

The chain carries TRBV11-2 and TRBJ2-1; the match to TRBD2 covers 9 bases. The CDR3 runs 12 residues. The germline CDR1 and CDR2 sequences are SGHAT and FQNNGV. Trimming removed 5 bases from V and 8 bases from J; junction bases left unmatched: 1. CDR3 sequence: CASSRTSDEQFF. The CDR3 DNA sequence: TGTGCCAGCAGCCGGACTAGCGATGAGCAGTTCTTC.

CDR3 amino acids: CASSLGWDSGIKNIQYF. CDR3 DNA sequence: TGTGCCAGCAGCTTAGGGTGGGATAGCGGGATTAAAAACATTCAGTACTTC. This sequence joins TRBV11-2 and TRBJ2-4, with 8 positions matching TRBD2. The length of the CDR3 is 17 residues. The trim removed 1 base at V and 4 bases at J, leaving 9 bases unmatched. Germline values: CDR1 SGHAT, CDR2 FQNNGV.

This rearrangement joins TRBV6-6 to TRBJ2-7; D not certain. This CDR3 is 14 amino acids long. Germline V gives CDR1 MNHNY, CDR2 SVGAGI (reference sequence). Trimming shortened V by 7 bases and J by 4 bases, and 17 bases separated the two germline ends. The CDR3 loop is CASIPTPGLYEQYF. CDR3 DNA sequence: TGTGCCAGCATCCCTACCCCGGGCCTTTACGAGCAGTACTTC.

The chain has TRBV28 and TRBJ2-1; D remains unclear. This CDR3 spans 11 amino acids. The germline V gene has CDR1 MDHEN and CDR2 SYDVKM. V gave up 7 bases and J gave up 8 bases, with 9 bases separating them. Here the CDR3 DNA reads TGTGCCAGCACCGGAGTCGATGAGCAGTTCTTC. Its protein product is CASTGVDEQFF.

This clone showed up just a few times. DNA of the CDR3: TGTGCCAGCACCGTAAGCGAGAGTGGCTACACCTTC. As protein: CASTVSESGYTF. V is TRBV7-2 and J is TRBJ1-2; the D is unclear. Germline V gene data show CDR1 as SGHTA and CDR2 as FQGNSA. The V gene lost 7 bases and the J gene lost 7 bases, with 13 bases spanning the gap. The CDR3 extends over 12 amino acids.

CDR3 protein: CASSLGTRSTDTQYF. The CDR3 DNA follows: TGTGCCAGCAGCTTGGGGACTAGGAGCACAGATACGCAGTATTTT. The chain carries TRBV5-4 and TRBJ2-3; the match to TRBD2 covers 7 bases. The V and J ends lost 0 bases and 0 bases, in that order; junction bases with no gene match: 1. CDR1 and CDR2 (germline): SGHNT, YYREEE (reference sequence). This CDR3 is built from 15 residues.

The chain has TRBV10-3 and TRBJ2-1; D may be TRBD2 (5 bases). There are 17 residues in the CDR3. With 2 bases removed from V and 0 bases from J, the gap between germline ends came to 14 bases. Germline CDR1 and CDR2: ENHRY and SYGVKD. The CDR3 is CAISEVRGVLSYNEQFF. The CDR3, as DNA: TGTGCCATCAGTGAGGTTCGGGGTGTCCTCTCCTACAATGAGCAGTTCTTC.

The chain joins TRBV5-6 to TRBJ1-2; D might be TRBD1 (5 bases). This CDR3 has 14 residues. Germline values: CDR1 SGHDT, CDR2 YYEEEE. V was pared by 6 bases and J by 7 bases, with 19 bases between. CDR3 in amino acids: CASTLSGPGTGYTF. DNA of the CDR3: TGTGCCAGCACCCTAAGTGGACCTGGGACTGGCTACACCTTC.

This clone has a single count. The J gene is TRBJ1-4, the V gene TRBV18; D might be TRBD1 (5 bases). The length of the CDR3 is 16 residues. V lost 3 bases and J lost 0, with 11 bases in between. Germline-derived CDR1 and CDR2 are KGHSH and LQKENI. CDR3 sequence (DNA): TGTGCCAGCTCACCCAGGGTGTCAACAACTAATGAAAAACTGTTTTTT. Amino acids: CASSPRVSTTNEKLFF.

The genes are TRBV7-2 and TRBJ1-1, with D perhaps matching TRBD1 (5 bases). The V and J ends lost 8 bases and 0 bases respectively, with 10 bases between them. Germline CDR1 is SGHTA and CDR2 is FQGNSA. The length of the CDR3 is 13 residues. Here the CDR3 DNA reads TGTGCCAGCGGGGGGAGTTTGAACACTGAAGCTTTCTTT. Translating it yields CASGGSLNTEAFF.

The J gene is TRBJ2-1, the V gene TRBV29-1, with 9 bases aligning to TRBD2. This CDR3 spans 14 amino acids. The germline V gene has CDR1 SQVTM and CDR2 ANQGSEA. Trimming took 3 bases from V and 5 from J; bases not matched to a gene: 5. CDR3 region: CSVDLLAGNNEQFF. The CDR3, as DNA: TGCAGCGTTGATCTACTAGCGGGCAACAATGAGCAGTTCTTC.

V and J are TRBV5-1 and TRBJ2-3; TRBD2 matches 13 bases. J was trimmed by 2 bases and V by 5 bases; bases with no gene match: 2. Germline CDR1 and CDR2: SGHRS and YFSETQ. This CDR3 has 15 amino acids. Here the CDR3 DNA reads TGCGCCAGCAGGGGACTAGCGGGGTCCACAGATACGCAGTATTTT. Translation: CASRGLAGSTDTQYF.

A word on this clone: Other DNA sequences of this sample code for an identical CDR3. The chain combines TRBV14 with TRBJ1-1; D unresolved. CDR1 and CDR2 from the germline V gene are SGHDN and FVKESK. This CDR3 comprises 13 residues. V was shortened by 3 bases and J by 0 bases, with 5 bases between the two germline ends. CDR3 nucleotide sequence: TGTGCCAGCAGCCAGGGCATGAACACTGAAGCTTTCTTT. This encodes CASSQGMNTEAFF.

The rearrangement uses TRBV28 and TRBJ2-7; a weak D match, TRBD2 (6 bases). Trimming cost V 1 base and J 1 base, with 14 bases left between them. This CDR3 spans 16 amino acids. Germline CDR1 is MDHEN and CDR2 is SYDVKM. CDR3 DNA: TGTGCCAGCAGTTTATCCACTAGCTCCGATTCCTACGAGCAGTACTTC. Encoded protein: CASSLSTSSDSYEQYF.

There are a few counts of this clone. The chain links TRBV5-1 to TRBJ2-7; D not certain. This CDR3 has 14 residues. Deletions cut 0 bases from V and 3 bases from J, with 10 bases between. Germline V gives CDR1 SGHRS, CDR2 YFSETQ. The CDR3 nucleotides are TGCGCCAGCAGCTTGGGGTTCCTTGGCTACGAGCAGTACTTC. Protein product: CASSLGFLGYEQYF. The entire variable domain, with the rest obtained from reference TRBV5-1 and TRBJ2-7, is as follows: KAGVTQTPRYLIKTRGQQVTLSCSPISGHRSVSWYQQTPGQGLQFLFEYFSETQRNKGNFPGRFSGRQFSNSRSEMNVSTLELGDSALYLCASSLGFLGYEQYFGPGTRLTVT.

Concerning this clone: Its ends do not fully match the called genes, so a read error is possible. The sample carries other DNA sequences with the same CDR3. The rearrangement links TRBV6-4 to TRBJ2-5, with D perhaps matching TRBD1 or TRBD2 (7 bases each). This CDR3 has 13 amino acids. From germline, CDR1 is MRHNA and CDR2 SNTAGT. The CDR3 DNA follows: TGTGCCAGCAGCAAGACAGGGAGGGAGACTCAGTACTTC. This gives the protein CASSKTGRETQYF.

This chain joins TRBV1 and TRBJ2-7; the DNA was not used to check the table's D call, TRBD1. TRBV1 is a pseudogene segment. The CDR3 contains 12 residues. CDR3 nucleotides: TGCACCAGCGTTACAGGAGTGTACGAGCAGTACTTC. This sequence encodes CTSVTGVYEQYF.

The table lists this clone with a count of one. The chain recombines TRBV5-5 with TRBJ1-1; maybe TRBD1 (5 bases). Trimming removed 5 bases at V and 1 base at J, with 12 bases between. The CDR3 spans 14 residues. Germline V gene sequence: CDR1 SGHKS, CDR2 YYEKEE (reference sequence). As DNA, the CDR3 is TGTGCCAGCAGGTACGACAGACAGAACACTGAAGCTTTCTTT. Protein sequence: CASRYDRQNTEAFF.

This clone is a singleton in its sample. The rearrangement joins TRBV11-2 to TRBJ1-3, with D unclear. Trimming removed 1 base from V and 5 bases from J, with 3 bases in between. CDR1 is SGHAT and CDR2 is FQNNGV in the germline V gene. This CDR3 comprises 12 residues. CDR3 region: CASSLGRNTIYF. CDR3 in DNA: TGTGCCAGCAGCTTAGGGAGAAACACCATATATTTT.

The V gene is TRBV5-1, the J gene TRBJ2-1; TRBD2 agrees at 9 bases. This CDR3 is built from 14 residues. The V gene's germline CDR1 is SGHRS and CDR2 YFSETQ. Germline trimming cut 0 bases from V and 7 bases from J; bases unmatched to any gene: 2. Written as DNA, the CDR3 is TGCGCCAGCAGCTTGGTGCGGGAGGGGAATGAGCAGTTCTTC. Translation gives CASSLVREGNEQFF.